The clone carrying this TCR beta chain occurred a few times. This sample is part of a study of blood T cell repertoires in COVID-19. Study-wide background: Acute and convalescent COVID-19 specimens originated in the United States, Italy and Spain. PBMCs, B-cell-depleted T cells, or T cells were the source of the cDNA or gDNA that made up the material.

Germline V gives CDR1 SGHRS, CDR2 YFSETQ. The CDR3 runs to 17 residues. The V gene end was trimmed by 4 bases and the J gene end by 0 bases; junction bases not matched to a gene: 6. Per the original methods: Estimates of nucleated cell counts were drawn from the amplification of reference gene primers. TCRdb's table, derived via immunoSEQ multiplex PCR, lists solely in-frame clones and lacks some. V and J calls and clone size are as listed in that table; D and trimming were resolved from the DNA. The profile shows about 110,000 clones, approximately 62% of them singletons. This receptor was taken from a man of 80 years or more with acute or convalescent COVID-19. The chain joins TRBV5-1 to TRBJ2-6, with 8 bases that match TRBD2. Material: peripheral blood. The CDR3 is CASSPGGANSGANVLTF. CDR3 nucleotide sequence: TGCGCCAGCAGCCCCGGGGGGGCGAACTCTGGGGCCAACGTCCTGACTTTC.